The T cell receptor (beta chain) described here comes from a study of T cells in Graves' hyperthyroidism and ophthalmopathy (dated by TCRdb to about 2019). Turning to the overall study: Peripheral blood was collected at initial diagnosis, before any treatment. TCR V-J signatures able to tell the groups apart were searched for in a discovery cohort of 100 patients, of whom more than 40 had Graves' ophthalmopathy and some 60 had stable Graves' hyperthyroidism. Whether ophthalmopathy could be predicted prospectively was tested in an independent validation cohort made up of some 20 hyperthyroidism patients plus 17 patients who later progressed to ophthalmopathy. For training and testing, the 80 to 100 patients in the discovery cohort were randomly divided in a 7:3 ratio. The study also compared thyroid tissue and blood T-cell repertoires from 6 or 7 Graves' hyperthyroidism patients. Once sampling was done, hyperthyroidism patients were given methimazole at a starting dose of 30 mg daily, whereas ophthalmopathy patients were given high-dose intravenous methylprednisolone. TCR Vbeta CDR3 sequencing of approximately 140 peripheral blood samples (over 40 ophthalmopathy, over 70 hyperthyroidism and some 17 progressor patients) is reported in the paper.

General study outcomes and caveats: In validation, progression to ophthalmopathy was predicted by the model with 70.59% sensitivity and 72.22% specificity, a median of approximately 6.5 months before onset. Most expanded thyroid clonotypes (frequency above 0.001) were also detected in blood, suggesting blood repertoires may reflect thyroid immune responses. A 13 V-J signature model separated ophthalmopathy from stable hyperthyroidism, with 87.88% sensitivity and 81.08% specificity in cross-validation and 80%/75% in testing. No statistical method was used to set the sample size in advance, and investigators knew the group allocation.

Amplification of TCR beta CDR3 regions was carried out from RNA transcripts. The first round of RT-PCR for the TCR CDR3 was performed with the HTBI primer set and the Qiagen OneStep RT-PCR kit. The libraries were constructed in a second round of multiplex PCR and then size-selected and purified. Libraries were sequenced paired-end with 100 bp reads on an Illumina HiSeq2000. The original pipeline was this. SOAPnuke was used to process the raw data, removing reads that contained adapters or uncalled bases, had a mean Phred below 15, or lacked an exact match to the constant primer or identifier. High-quality paired reads were merged with COPE v1.2.5, and unique nucleotide sequences were defined as clonotypes. MiTCR v1.1 was used to align the clonotypes against IMGT TRBV, TRBD and TRBJ reference segments. Analysis was restricted to V-J combinations with a frequency above 0.0001, which covered roughly 99% of repertoires. The TCS score was defined as F50 (clonal expansion) divided by E x V (chaos), with BLOSUM62-based TCRdist calculated between CDR3 peptides within each V-J. Welch's t-statistics and random forest reduced 500 to 550 V-J features to roughly 13, which were used in a naive Bayes classifier (R e1071). Clones were called with MiXCR by TCRdb after fastp trimmed the public reads at Q25, and only in-frame beta chains were retained. CDR3 protein duplicates are merged, each entry listing the most common genes and DNA. The V and J calls, along with clone size, are taken from TCRdb and not from the paper's own processing. The sample includes 200,000 to 250,000 distinct CDR3 sequences, with about a sixth observed a single time. Approximately 46% of the sample rests with the top ten.

As encoded in the germline V gene, CDR1 is SGHNT while CDR2 is YENEEA. From cysteine to phenylalanine, the CDR3 is 13 amino acids long. Left in the record is the CDR3 DNA by itself, 39 bases read in frame from the first base. The junction carries 10 bases between V and J, which are trimmed by 4 bases and 4 bases respectively. In this sample, this clonotype turned up many times. Its target antigen remains unknown. Per-base qualities were not stored, and no clone one base away is much larger. Stable Graves' hyperthyroidism was defined as no progression to ophthalmopathy during 18 months of follow-up. The hyperthyroidism patients were between 18 and 65 years old and newly diagnosed, with a disease duration of less than 2 months. Exclusion was applied to patients with uncontrolled infections, other autoimmune diseases, pregnancy or lactation. Diagnoses were established on the basis of clinical symptoms, serum thyroxine and TRAb, thyroid ultrasound, and orbital computed tomography. Ficoll-Paque density gradient centrifugation was used to isolate PBMCs from about 9 ml of fresh peripheral blood. Total RNA was extracted using Trizol reagent, and RNA quality was assessed on an Agilent 2100 Bioanalyzer.

The clonotype comes from a man aged 45-60 years with Graves' hyperthyroidism. This chain joins TRBV11-3 to TRBJ1-2; the D gene identity is not certain. Sequencing was performed on blood. At the DNA level, the sequence is TGTGCCAGCAGCTCCCCCAGAGTCTATGGCTACACCTTC. Its translation is CASSSPRVYGYTF.